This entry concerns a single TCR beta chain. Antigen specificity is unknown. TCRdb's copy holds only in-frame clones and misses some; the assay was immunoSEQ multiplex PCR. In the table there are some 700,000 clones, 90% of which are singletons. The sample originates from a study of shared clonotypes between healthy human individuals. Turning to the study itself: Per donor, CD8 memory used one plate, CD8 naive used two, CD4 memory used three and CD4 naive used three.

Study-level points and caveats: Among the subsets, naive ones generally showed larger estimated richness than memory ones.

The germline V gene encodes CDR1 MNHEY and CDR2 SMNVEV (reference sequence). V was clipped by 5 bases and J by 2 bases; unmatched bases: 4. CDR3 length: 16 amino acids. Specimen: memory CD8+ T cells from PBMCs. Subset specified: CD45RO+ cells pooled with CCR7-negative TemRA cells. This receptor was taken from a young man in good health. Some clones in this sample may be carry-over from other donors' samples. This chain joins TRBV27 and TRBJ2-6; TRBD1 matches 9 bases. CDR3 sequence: CASSAYRGPGANVLTF. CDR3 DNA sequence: TGTGCCAGCAGTGCCTACAGGGGGCCTGGGGCCAACGTCCTGACTTTC.